One TCR beta chain is described in this entry. Its antigen is unidentified. Time point indicated: blood 4 weeks post-SBRT, at nephrectomy. As to treatment: 15 Gy SBRT to primary tumor, nephrectomy 4 weeks later. Blood was sampled at baseline, 2 weeks and 4 weeks after SBRT. The protocol was immunoSEQ multiplex PCR, while the TCRdb copy is restricted to in-frame clones and leaves out a portion. The sample includes tens of thousands of clones, around four fifths of them seen just once. The CDR3 covers 14 residues. CDR1 is LNHDA and CDR2 is SQIVND in the germline V gene (reference sequence). Between the trimmed V and J ends, which lost 3 bases and 0 bases, there was a span of 5 bases. The source of the sample is a study of radiation and T cells in renal cell carcinoma. Findings and caveats of the study: Baseline intratumoral clonotype presence is unknown without pretreatment biopsies. In blood, top tumor clones expanded by 2 weeks, shrinking by 4.

The clonotype was recovered from a man aged 45-60 years with renal cell carcinoma. The chain is built from TRBV19 and TRBJ2-2; D not resolved. The sample here was blood, taken from a patient whose treatment included radiotherapy and nephrectomy. The CDR3 region has the DNA TGTGCCAGTAGTATCGCCGCGAACACCGGGGAGCTGTTTTTT. Protein sequence: CASSIAANTGELFF.